These 27 T cell receptor beta chains were all obtained from the same sample, sequenced in a study of T cell responses to AZD1222 COVID-19 vaccine. Method: immunoSEQ multiplex PCR; TCRdb's copy keeps in-frame clones and lacks some. The data show some 130,000 clones, approximately 90% seen once. This sample comprised peripheral blood, obtained on day 0 of AZD1222 vaccination. These receptors all stem from an adult in good health.

This clone was counted a few times. The CDR3 protein is CASSAGTGYNSPLHF. Here the CDR3 DNA reads TGCGCCAGCAGTGCCGGGACAGGGTATAATTCACCCCTCCACTTT. This chain uses TRBV10-2 with TRBJ1-6; 9 bases are shared with TRBD1. The CDR3 loop spans 15 amino acids. V lost 4 bases, J lost 4 bases, and 2 bases stayed unmatched. CDR1 and CDR2 from the germline V gene are WSHSY and SAAADI.

CDR3 protein: CASRLGGSQPQHF. DNA of the CDR3: TGTGCCAGCAGACTGGGGGGGTCTCAGCCCCAGCATTTT. This chain joins TRBV28 and TRBJ1-5; possible D gene TRBD1, 5 bases. The CDR3 is 13 amino acids. Germline CDR1 and CDR2: MDHEN and SYDVKM. Trimming stripped 6 bases from V and 6 bases from J, with 12 bases between.

V usage is TRBV28 and J usage is TRBJ1-1; D unresolved. The germline gives CDR1 MDHEN, CDR2 SYDVKM. V was trimmed by 4 bases and J by 3 bases, leaving 24 bases between them. This CDR3 has 18 residues. Written as DNA, the CDR3 is TGTGCCAGCAGTTCCACCCGGATTGGACGCCCCACAGACACTGAAGCTTTCTTT. Its protein product is CASSSTRIGRPTDTEAFF.

On this clone itself: The sample has other DNA sequences that encode this CDR3 too. This chain joins TRBV7-9 and TRBJ1-3; D is perhaps TRBD1 (5 bases). Per germline, CDR1 SEHNR and CDR2 FQNEAQ (reference sequence). CDR3 size: 15 residues. Trimming shortened V by 2 bases and J by 0 bases, and 8 bases separated the two germline ends. For the CDR3, the DNA is TGTGCCAGCAGCTTACAGGGTGGCTCTGGAAACACCATATATTTT. Protein: CASSLQGGSGNTIYF.

The chain carries TRBV11-2 and TRBJ2-5; either TRBD1 or TRBD2 may supply D (5 bases each). This CDR3 region has 14 residues. Germline values: CDR1 SGHAT, CDR2 FQNNGV. V was pared by 4 bases and J by 2 bases, with 11 bases between. The CDR3 DNA follows: TGTGCCAGCAGCTCTGGGGGATTTCAAGAGACCCAGTACTTC. It translates to CASSSGGFQETQYF.

The chain employs TRBV10-1 and TRBJ2-2; D is perhaps TRBD1 (6 bases). The CDR3 has 16 residues. Germline V lookup: CDR1 WNHNN, CDR2 SYGVQD (reference sequence). Between the trimmed V and J ends, which lost 3 bases and 1 base, there was a span of 12 bases. The CDR3 loop is CASSDGQFMNTGELFF. CDR3 nucleotide sequence: TGCGCCAGCAGTGACGGACAGTTCATGAACACCGGGGAGCTGTTTTTT.

V and J are TRBV9 and TRBJ1-2, with D uncertain. Germline lookup yields CDR1 SGDLS and CDR2 YYNGEE. V lost 2 bases and J lost 5, with 10 bases in between. The CDR3 length is 13 residues. The chain's CDR3 is CASSVGESYGYTF. In DNA, the CDR3 is TGTGCCAGCAGCGTTGGGGAATCTTATGGCTACACCTTC. The whole variable domain, remainder taken from reference TRBV9 and TRBJ1-2, is DSGVTQTPKHLITATGQRVTLRCSPRSGDLSVYWYQQSLDQGLQFLIQYYNGEERAKGNILERFSAQQFPDLHSELNLSSLELGDSALYFCASSVGESYGYTFGSGTRLTVV.

The rearrangement links TRBV7-8 to TRBJ1-3, with a possible D match to TRBD1 (5 bases). Trimming removed 3 bases at V and 0 bases at J, with 18 bases between. Germline V gives CDR1 SGHVS, CDR2 FQNEAQ. The CDR3 totals 18 residues. CDR3 loop: CASSFFRPGGLSGNTIYF. The CDR3 DNA sequence: TGTGCCAGCAGCTTCTTTCGCCCGGGGGGTCTCTCTGGAAACACCATATATTTT.

This sequence joins TRBV14 and TRBJ1-1; weak D call: TRBD1 (5 bases). Germline V CDR1 and CDR2: SGHDN, FVKESK. CDR3 length: 13 residues. V was clipped by 2 bases and J by 11 bases, with 15 bases between them. The CDR3 DNA reads TGTGCCAGCAGCCAAAGTACCAGGGTGGGGGCTTTCTTT. It translates to CASSQSTRVGAFF.

The chain couples TRBV30 to TRBJ1-1; no firm D call. The CDR3 has 12 residues. In germline, CDR1 is GTSNPN, CDR2 SVGIG (reference sequence). V dropped 2 bases and J dropped 4 bases, with 8 bases sitting between them. The CDR3 region has the DNA TGTGCCTGGAGTCCAGGAGGCACTGAAGCTTTCTTT. Residues: CAWSPGGTEAFF.

The table lists this clone with a few counts. The rearrangement uses TRBV6-2 or TRBV6-3 and TRBJ2-2; 11 bases are a match to TRBD2. Germline CDR1 is MNHEY and CDR2 is SVGEGT. V lost 6 bases, J lost 4 bases, and 4 bases stayed unmatched. The CDR3 covers 15 residues. The CDR3 DNA is TGTGCCAGCAGACCTAGCGGGGGGATCACCGGGGAGCTGTTTTTT. Translation: CASRPSGGITGELFF.

The rearrangement links TRBV4-1 to TRBJ1-4; D may be TRBD1 (5 bases). V shed 0 bases and J shed 5 bases, with 13 bases lying between them. Germline V CDR1 and CDR2: MGHRA, YSYEKL. The CDR3 loop spans 16 amino acids. The CDR3 sequence: CASSQEWGRLNEKLFF. CDR3 in DNA: TGCGCCAGCAGCCAAGAATGGGGCCGATTGAATGAAAAACTGTTTTTT.

This chain links TRBV21-1 with TRBJ2-7; the table's D call TRBD1 went unverified against the DNA. TRBV21-1 is reported as a pseudogene. The CDR3 totals 18 residues. CDR3 protein: CASSKKAPGQGNSYEQYF. CDR3 nucleotide sequence: TGTGCCAGCAGCAAAAAGGCCCCGGGACAGGGCAACTCCTACGAGCAGTACTTC.

This chain uses TRBV11-2 with TRBJ1-2; no clear D gene. CDR3 length: 18 residues. Germline V gene data show CDR1 as SGHAT and CDR2 as FQNNGV. The ends were cut back, 5 bases at V and 3 bases at J, with 25 bases in the middle. The CDR3 protein is CASSPLRRRRVADYGYTF. In nucleotides, the CDR3 is TGTGCCAGCAGCCCCCTCCGCAGGCGGAGGGTGGCTGACTATGGCTACACCTTC.

In this sample, this clone turned up once. This chain connects TRBV27 to TRBJ1-5, with TRBD1 identical over 9 bases. The V gene end was trimmed by 2 bases and the J gene end by 12 bases; junction bases not matched to a gene: 5. This CDR3 is 13 amino acids long. Germline-derived CDR1 and CDR2 are MNHEY and SMNVEV (reference sequence). The DNA for the CDR3 is TGTGCCAGCAGTTTAGAAGGACAGGGGCACCAGCATTTT. It specifies CASSLEGQGHQHF.

The CDR3 coding sequence is TGTGCCAGCAGCCTTGGGACAGTCCTTTTAAGTAAGGAGCAGTACTTC. Protein: CASSLGTVLLSKEQYF. This chain joins TRBV3-1 (or the pseudogene TRBV3-2) and TRBJ2-7; 7 positions match TRBD1. Germline loops: CDR1 LGHDT, CDR2 YNNKEL (reference sequence). CDR3 length equals 16 residues. The V and J ends lost 4 bases and 7 bases, in that order; junction bases with no gene match: 16.

This clone was recorded only once. The chain employs TRBV2 and TRBJ1-1; D may be TRBD1 (6 bases). Germline CDR1 reads SNHLY; CDR2 reads FYNNEI. This CDR3 is built from 14 residues. Trimming shortened V by 4 bases and J by 6 bases, and 15 bases separated the two germline ends. CDR3 coding DNA: TGTGCCAGCAGTGCAGTACAGGGATTTGCTGAAGCTTTCTTT. Its translation: CASSAVQGFAEAFF.

The chain employs TRBV5-1 and TRBJ1-3; a weak D match, TRBD1 (6 bases). From germline, CDR1 is SGHRS and CDR2 YFSETQ. Trimming took 0 bases from V and 0 from J, leaving 13 bases between them. The CDR3 has 17 residues. CDR3 residues: CASSLATGATSGNTIYF. The CDR3 DNA follows: TGCGCCAGCAGCTTGGCCACGGGGGCGACCTCTGGAAACACCATATATTTT.

This chain connects TRBV20-1 to TRBJ1-6, with TRBD1 as a possible D gene (5 bases). This CDR3 has 13 residues. Germline V gives CDR1 DFQATT, CDR2 SNEGSKA (reference sequence). Trimming left V 3 bases short and J 12 bases short, with 15 bases between. The CDR3 DNA follows: TGCAGTGCTAGTGCGTGGCCCGGGGGACCCCTCCACTTT. Protein product: CSASAWPGGPLHF.

The chain is built from TRBV10-1 and TRBJ2-7; a weak D match, TRBD1 (6 bases). Deletions cut 7 bases from V and 0 bases from J, with 13 bases between. The CDR3 length is 14 residues. Germline lookup yields CDR1 WNHNN and CDR2 SYGVQD (reference sequence). The CDR3 spells CASTPDRNSYEQYF. The CDR3 DNA is TGCGCCAGCACACCGGACAGAAACTCCTACGAGCAGTACTTC.

The CDR3 DNA reads TGTGCCAGCAGCTTTGGGGATCCCCAGTACTTC. It yields the protein CASSFGDPQYF. The chain joins TRBV5-6 to TRBJ2-5, with unresolved D. Germline CDR1 and CDR2: SGHDT and YYEEEE. The CDR3 totals 11 residues. The V gene lost 2 bases and the J gene lost 9 bases, with 8 bases spanning the gap.

The chain couples TRBV18 to TRBJ1-4, with a possible D match to TRBD1 (6 bases). Trimming cost V 3 bases and J 6 bases, with 17 bases left between them. The CDR3 totals 16 residues. Germline V gene data show CDR1 as KGHSH and CDR2 as LQKENI. This CDR3 reads CASSPGQPVGDEKLFF. CDR3 in DNA: TGTGCCAGCTCACCCGGACAGCCAGTGGGAGATGAAAAACTGTTTTTT.

The chain carries TRBV19 and TRBJ1-4; no definite D call. Germline V gene data show CDR1 as LNHDA and CDR2 as SQIVND (reference sequence). V dropped 5 bases and J dropped 12 bases, with 19 bases sitting between them. The CDR3 length is 14 residues. The CDR3 reads CASSRGRVWDQLFF. The CDR3 coding sequence is TGTGCCAGTAGTCGTGGCCGGGTTTGGGATCAACTGTTTTTT.

The chain joins TRBV27 to TRBJ1-5, with unresolved D. The CDR3 is 13 residues long. Germline lookup yields CDR1 MNHEY and CDR2 SMNVEV (reference sequence). Trimming pared 5 bases from V and 6 bases from J, leaving 11 bases between. The CDR3 loop is CASSPQTLQPQHF. The CDR3 DNA sequence: TGTGCCAGCAGTCCCCAGACCCTTCAGCCCCAGCATTTT.

This rearrangement joins TRBV10-3 to TRBJ1-2; weak D call: TRBD1 (5 bases). This CDR3 comprises 15 residues. Trimming shortened V by 6 bases and J by 5 bases, and 19 bases separated the two germline ends. The germline V gene encodes CDR1 ENHRY and CDR2 SYGVKD. The CDR3 protein is CAIRSGRGSVYGYTF. The CDR3 DNA is TGTGCCATCAGATCAGGACGGGGCTCAGTATATGGCTACACCTTC.

V is TRBV5-8 and J is TRBJ1-1, with D perhaps matching TRBD1 (5 bases). Germline CDR1 is SGHTS and CDR2 is YDEGEE. The V end lost 5 bases, the J end lost 5 bases, and 19 bases lay between the germline ends. The CDR3 is made up of 15 amino acids. The CDR3, as DNA: TGTGCCAGCAGACCCTTTGGACAAAAGAGTACTGAAGCTTTCTTT. Translation: CASRPFGQKSTEAFF.

V is TRBV20-1 and J is TRBJ1-2, with D tentatively TRBD1 (6 bases). Germline-derived CDR1 and CDR2 are DFQATT and SNEGSKA (reference sequence). The length of the CDR3 is 10 residues. The V gene lost 6 bases and the J gene lost 8 bases, with 10 bases spanning the gap. CDR3 DNA: TGCAGTGCAGGGGGAGGAGGCTACACCTTC. Translating it yields CSAGGGGYTF.